A single T cell receptor (beta chain) is shown here with its context. The antigen remains undetermined. Cells stained for CD3, CD4, CD8, CD45RA, CD27 and viability were sorted into four CD45RA/CD27 subsets. These data come from a study of naive and memory T cell subsets. General observations from the study: Possibly reflecting memory cells re-expressing CD45RA, a few larger clonotypes occurred in naive repertoires, especially CD8.

The beta constant-region primer was an equimolar mix of two oligonucleotides covering TRBC1 and TRBC2. The ligated cDNA underwent four PCR rounds using SP2 and nested alpha and beta constant-region primers. A 12-nucleotide UMI and the SP2 primer were added to the cDNA 3' end by oligonucleotide ligation. Each CDR3 protein gets one entry after TCRdb re-called the UMI-ligation and nested PCR reads with MiXCR. The sample consists of over 110,000 distinct CDR3 sequences, about 20% of them appearing once. V dropped 3 bases and J dropped 7 bases, with 16 bases sitting between them. The CDR3 is 15 amino acids. Germline V gene data show CDR1 as KGHSH and CDR2 as LQKENI.

The source of this sequence is a human donor in good health. The sequenced material came from naive CD8+ T cells from blood. This sequence joins TRBV18 and TRBJ2-1; D perhaps matches TRBD1 (6 bases). The CDR3 here is CASSPVDSRRNEQFF. CDR3 sequence (DNA): TGTGCCAGCTCACCCGTGGACAGCCGGAGAAATGAGCAGTTCTTC.